Shown below are 26 T cell receptor beta chains from a single sample sequenced in a study of CD4 T cells in relation to SARS-CoV-2 and coronaviruses. Unexposed donor CD4+ T cells date from about 2010-2018, before the COVID-19 pandemic. CD4+ T cells were isolated from the cells after around 10 days of culture. Assay used: immunoSEQ multiplex PCR; TCRdb lists only in-frame clones, some missing. The table includes some 29,000 clones, 60% to 85% detected once. No cognate antigen is known for these TCRs. Sequenced: CD4+ T cells from PBMCs, cultured in vitro. These receptors were collected from a human donor in good health.

The J gene is TRBJ1-5, the V gene TRBV6-5, with 11 bases lining up with TRBD1. The CDR3 spans 15 residues. The V segment lost 6 bases and the J segment 7 bases; nucleotides outside the gene matches: 8. Germline CDR1 is MNHEY and CDR2 is SVGAGI. The chain's CDR3 is CASRSSGTGGQPQHF. The DNA for the CDR3 is TGTGCCAGCAGATCTTCCGGGACAGGGGGACAGCCCCAGCATTTT.

This rearrangement joins TRBV20-1 to TRBJ2-7; D is uncertain. V was shortened by 7 bases and J by 4 bases, with 8 bases between the two germline ends. Looked up from germline, CDR1 is DFQATT and CDR2 is SNEGSKA (reference sequence). The CDR3 is 10 residues long. The CDR3 nucleotides are TGCAGTGACAGAAGTTACGAGCAGTACTTC. This encodes CSDRSYEQYF.

V is TRBV7-2 and J is TRBJ2-3; a weak D match, TRBD1 (6 bases). Germline values: CDR1 SGHTA, CDR2 FQGNSA. V lost 2 bases, J lost 0 bases, and 6 bases lay in between. The CDR3 length is 14 residues. The CDR3 DNA sequence: TGTGCCAGCAGCTTACAGGGGAGCACAGATACGCAGTATTTT. Translated, it gives CASSLQGSTDTQYF.

The CDR3 region is CSVRSSGRGGTQYF. The CDR3 bases are TGCAGCGTTAGGTCTAGCGGGAGGGGAGGTACGCAGTATTTT. The J gene is TRBJ2-3, the V gene TRBV29-1; 12 bases are shared with TRBD2. J gave up 8 bases and V 5 bases, and 8 bases lay outside the gene matches. CDR1 is SQVTM and CDR2 is ANQGSEA in the germline V gene. The CDR3 totals 14 residues.

The rearrangement joins TRBV12-3 or TRBV12-4 to TRBJ1-3; D unclear. Trimming took 7 bases from V and 3 from J, leaving 7 bases between them. The CDR3 consists of 12 residues. CDR3 in DNA: TGTGCCAGCACCCCCAATGGAAACACCATATATTTT. Its protein is CASTPNGNTIYF.

The count of this clone is one. The J gene is TRBJ2-1, the V gene TRBV5-1; TRBD2 agrees at 11 bases. The CDR3 runs 19 residues. The junction had 14 bases not matched to a gene; V was cut back by 0 bases and J by 6 bases. The germline V gene encodes CDR1 SGHRS and CDR2 YFSETQ. Here the CDR3 reads CASSLAGTSGLEGFNEQFF. The CDR3 DNA follows: TGCGCCAGCAGCTTGGCCGGGACTAGCGGCCTTGAGGGTTTCAATGAGCAGTTCTTC. The full variable domain, its missing parts supplied by reference TRBV5-1 and TRBJ2-1, is KAGVTQTPRYLIKTRGQQVTLSCSPISGHRSVSWYQQTPGQGLQFLFEYFSETQRNKGNFPGRFSGRQFSNSRSEMNVSTLELGDSALYLCASSLAGTSGLEGFNEQFFGPGTRLTVL.

This clone was counted a few times. V is TRBV6-5 and J is TRBJ1-2, with TRBD1 matching 8 bases. The CDR3 totals 13 residues. J was trimmed by 4 bases and V by 2 bases; bases with no gene match: 0. Germline CDR1 MNHEY, CDR2 SVGAGI. The CDR3 nucleotides are TGTGCCAGCAGTTACACAGGGGGCTATGGCTACACCTTC. Translated: CASSYTGGYGYTF.

V is TRBV7-8 and J is TRBJ2-3, with unresolved D. The CDR3 totals 14 residues. V was cut by 1 base and J by 0 bases, with 5 bases left in between. Germline V lookup: CDR1 SGHVS, CDR2 FQNEAQ. CDR3 nucleotides: TGTGCCAGCAGCTTAGGGGCTAGCACAGATACGCAGTATTTT. It encodes CASSLGASTDTQYF.

The CDR3 loop reads CASSSFKAGLQETQYF. The CDR3, as DNA: TGTGCCAGCAGCTCCTTTAAGGCGGGACTCCAAGAGACCCAGTACTTC. This chain joins TRBV9 and TRBJ2-5; D may be TRBD2 (6 bases). Germline V gene data show CDR1 as SGDLS and CDR2 as YYNGEE. The CDR3 runs to 16 residues. With 4 bases removed from V and 1 base from J, the gap between germline ends came to 17 bases.

The rearrangement uses TRBV19 and TRBJ1-1; D uncertain. Trimming pared 5 bases from V and 0 bases from J, leaving 7 bases between. The CDR3 extends over 13 amino acids. Germline-derived CDR1 and CDR2 are LNHDA and SQIVND (reference sequence). CDR3 DNA: TGTGCCAGTAGTGGCAACATGAACACTGAAGCTTTCTTT. Amino acid sequence: CASSGNMNTEAFF.

The CDR3: CASSQVAGGREQFF. In nucleotides, the CDR3 is TGTGCCAGCAGCCAGGTAGCGGGAGGGCGAGAGCAGTTCTTC. The chain employs TRBV3-1 (or the pseudogene TRBV3-2) and TRBJ2-1, with 11 bases aligning to TRBD2. V shed 3 bases, J shed 10 bases, and the junction held 5 bases outside the gene matches. This CDR3 is built from 14 residues. Germline values: CDR1 LGHDT, CDR2 YNNKEL (reference sequence).

The chain uses TRBV3-1 (or the pseudogene TRBV3-2) and TRBJ2-5; 14 nucleotides match TRBD2. The V and J ends lost 1 base and 9 bases, in that order; junction bases with no gene match: 4. Germline V CDR1 and CDR2: LGHDT, YNNKEL (reference sequence). The CDR3 runs 15 residues. CDR3: CASSQGTSGRSAQYF. The CDR3 nucleotides are TGTGCCAGCAGCCAAGGGACTAGCGGGAGGTCGGCCCAGTACTTC.

A few counts support this clone. The rearrangement joins TRBV5-1 to TRBJ2-3; D is perhaps TRBD1 or TRBD2 (5 bases each). CDR1 and CDR2 (germline): SGHRS, YFSETQ. CDR3 length: 17 residues. V was pared by 4 bases and J by 6 bases, with 24 bases between. CDR3 in DNA: TGCGCCAGCAGCCCCTTGGAGTTAGTGGGGGACGGGGATACGCAGTATTTT. Translated, it gives CASSPLELVGDGDTQYF.

The rearrangement joins TRBV3-1 (or the pseudogene TRBV3-2) to TRBJ1-6; D gene unclear. Trimming removed 3 bases from V and 9 bases from J, with 15 bases in between. Germline CDR1 LGHDT, CDR2 YNNKEL (reference sequence). This CDR3 spans 15 amino acids. The CDR3 DNA reads as TGTGCCAGCAGCCAGACGGGCCAGGCGGGTTCACCCCTCCACTTT. It yields the protein CASSQTGQAGSPLHF.

The chain couples TRBV5-6 to TRBJ2-5; 9 bases fit TRBD1. Trimming took 4 bases from V and 5 from J; bases not matched to a gene: 12. Germline values: CDR1 SGHDT, CDR2 YYEEEE. The CDR3 is 16 amino acids. This CDR3 is CASSRKGTGGDETQYF. The CDR3, as DNA: TGTGCCAGCAGCCGGAAGGGCACAGGGGGCGATGAGACCCAGTACTTC.

DNA for the CDR3: TGTGCCAGTTGGGGCTCAGGGGGCACTGGCTACACCTTC. Protein sequence: CASWGSGGTGYTF. The chain links TRBV27 to TRBJ1-2; 8 bases line up with TRBD1. This CDR3 spans 13 amino acids. Germline assignment: CDR1 MNHEY and CDR2 SMNVEV (reference sequence). Trimming removed 9 bases from V and 7 bases from J; junction bases left unmatched: 10.

The chain recombines TRBV6-5 with TRBJ1-1; D unresolved. V lost 6 bases, J lost 3 bases, and 8 bases lay in between. Germline assignment: CDR1 MNHEY and CDR2 SVGAGI. This CDR3 region has 12 residues. CDR3 DNA sequence: TGTGCCAGCAGAAACGACGACACTGAAGCTTTCTTT. This gives the protein CASRNDDTEAFF.

The rearrangement joins TRBV12-5 to TRBJ1-1; 7 bases are a match to TRBD1. With V trimmed by 0 bases and J by 4 bases, 2 bases remained unmatched. Germline V gives CDR1 LGHNT, CDR2 FRNRAP. The CDR3 extends over 14 amino acids. CDR3 coding DNA: TGTGCTAGTGGTTTGGTACAGGGGTTCACTGAAGCTTTCTTT. This sequence encodes CASGLVQGFTEAFF.

V usage is TRBV7-9 and J usage is TRBJ2-5; the D call may be TRBD1 or TRBD2 (7 bases each). CDR1 and CDR2 (germline): SEHNR, FQNEAQ (reference sequence). Trimming took 6 bases from V and 4 from J, leaving 18 bases between them. CDR3 size: 15 residues. This chain's CDR3 is CASSSRGGGAETQYF. CDR3 DNA: TGTGCCAGCAGTTCCAGGGGGGGCGGAGCAGAGACCCAGTACTTC.

This sequence joins TRBV19 and TRBJ2-1, with D tentatively TRBD2 (6 bases). Germline assignment: CDR1 LNHDA and CDR2 SQIVND (reference sequence). The CDR3 covers 18 residues. The V end lost 1 base, the J end lost 0 bases, and 16 bases lay between the germline ends. In DNA, the CDR3 is TGTGCCAGTAGTATAGTGCAACTAGCTCCTAGCTCCTACAATGAGCAGTTCTTC. It specifies CASSIVQLAPSSYNEQFF.

The CDR3: CASSLFGTGRANYGYTF. The CDR3, as DNA: TGTGCCAGCAGTTTATTCGGTACGGGCCGAGCTAACTATGGCTACACCTTC. This chain joins TRBV27 and TRBJ1-2, with D unclear. Germline V gene lookup returns CDR1 MNHEY and CDR2 SMNVEV (reference sequence). The V end was cut by 1 base, the J end by 0 bases, with 15 bases between. CDR3 length: 17 residues.

This clone turned up a few times. V and J are TRBV11-3 and TRBJ2-5; no firm D call. The CDR3 runs to 13 residues. CDR1 is SGHNT, CDR2 YENEEA, per germline. Trimming removed 5 bases at V and 3 bases at J, with 10 bases between. CDR3 sequence reads: CASSAQQKETQYF. CDR3 DNA: TGTGCCAGCAGCGCCCAACAGAAAGAGACCCAGTACTTC. Based on the CDR3 plus reference TRBV11-3 and TRBJ2-5, the full variable domain is EAGVVQSPRYKIIEKKQPVAFWCNPISGHNTLYWYLQNLGQGPELLIRYENEEAVDDSQLPKDRFSAERLKGVDSTLKIQPAELGDSAVYLCASSAQQKETQYFGPGTRLLVL.

This clone has only one observation. The chain has TRBV6-6 and TRBJ2-7; D not certain. The V end was cut by 8 bases, the J end by 2 bases, with 7 bases between. Germline CDR1 reads MNHNY; CDR2 reads SVGAGI (reference sequence). The CDR3 spans 11 residues. Here the CDR3 reads CASGGTYEQYF. CDR3 in DNA: TGTGCCAGCGGCGGAACCTACGAGCAGTACTTC.

The chain joins TRBV7-8 to TRBJ1-2; D remains unclear. The CDR3 extends over 14 amino acids. Germline CDR1 is SGHVS and CDR2 is FQNEAQ. V was shortened by 2 bases and J by 6 bases, with 13 bases between the two germline ends. CDR3: CASSLTLEWHGYTF. CDR3 sequence (DNA): TGTGCCAGCAGCTTAACGCTGGAGTGGCATGGCTACACCTTC.

V gene TRBV6-6 combines with J gene TRBJ1-4, with a tentative D call TRBD1 (5 bases). The CDR3 loop spans 15 amino acids. CDR1 is MNHNY and CDR2 is SVGAGI in the germline V gene (reference sequence). V lost 2 bases, J lost 7 bases, and 14 bases lay in between. CDR3 sequence: CASSYGWGEGEKLFF. The CDR3 DNA sequence: TGTGCCAGCAGTTACGGTTGGGGGGAGGGTGAAAAACTGTTTTTT.

The chain is built from TRBV5-1 and TRBJ2-3; TRBD1 aligns across 12 bases. This CDR3 is 15 amino acids long. Trimming took 3 bases from V and 4 from J; bases not matched to a gene: 3. Germline V CDR1 and CDR2: SGHRS, YFSETQ. The CDR3 sequence: CASSSGTGGADTQYF. Written as DNA, the CDR3 is TGCGCCAGCAGCTCCGGGACAGGGGGCGCAGATACGCAGTATTTT.